This T cell receptor (beta chain) comes out of a study of cytomegalovirus exposure and HLA in healthy donors. The PCR used 60 Vbeta and 13 Jbeta primers. Sequenced by immunoSEQ multiplex PCR; TCRdb stores in-frame clones only, minus some. The sample lists 150,000 to 200,000 clones; roughly nine tenths were seen once. The CDR3 runs 15 residues. Germline V gives CDR1 SGHRS, CDR2 YFSETQ. Trimming took 0 bases from V and 6 from J, leaving 12 bases between them. Study-level findings and limits: Later analysis identified a missense DCLRE1C variant that was linked to TCR beta V- and J-gene trimming. Data from an earlier analysis indicated that most TCR beta V segments were productive either about 87% or about 30% of the time.

With respect to this clone: Its antigen is currently unknown.

The material sequenced was PBMCs. The sequence derives from a boy younger than 10 in good health and CMV-seronegative. The V call is TRBV5-1, the J call TRBJ2-2; tentative D call: TRBD1 (6 bases). The CDR3 region has the DNA TGCGCCAGCAGCTTGGCCAGGGGTCAACCCGGGGAGCTGTTTTTT. This codes for CASSLARGQPGELFF.